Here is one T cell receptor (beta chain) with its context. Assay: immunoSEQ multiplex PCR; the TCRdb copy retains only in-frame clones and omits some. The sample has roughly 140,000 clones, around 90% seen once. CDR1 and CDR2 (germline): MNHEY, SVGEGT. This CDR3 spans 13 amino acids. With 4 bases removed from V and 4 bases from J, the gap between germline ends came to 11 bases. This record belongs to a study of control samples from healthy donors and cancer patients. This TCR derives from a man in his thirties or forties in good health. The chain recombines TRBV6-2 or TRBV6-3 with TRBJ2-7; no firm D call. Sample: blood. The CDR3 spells CASSSPRPYEQYF. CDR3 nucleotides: TGTGCCAGCAGTTCTCCCCGACCATACGAGCAGTACTTC.